This T cell receptor beta chain emerged from a study of response to subunit inactivated influenza vaccine. In its sample, this clonotype was seen many times. Its antigen is not known. The CDR3 is made up of 15 amino acids. Trimming cost V 3 bases and J 3 bases; bases outside gene matches: 4. Germline V CDR1 and CDR2: ENHRY, SYGVKD. Overall study results and limits: Authors suggested that a seasonal influenza vaccination recruits few new T cells each time.

MiXCR, applied by TCRdb to the RT-PCR reads, yields one record per CDR3 protein. The sample contains 430,000 or so distinct CDR3 sequences, about 10% of which appear only once. This sample comprised PBMCs from blood, obtained 40 to 50 days after vaccination. The chain joins TRBV10-3 to TRBJ2-5, with 10 bases lining up with TRBD2. This TCR was recovered from a man aged 50 to 60 who received an inactivated influenza vaccine. CDR3 DNA: TGTGCCATCAGTGATGGGGGACTAGCGAAAGAGACCCAGTACTTC. Encoded protein: CAISDGGLAKETQYF.